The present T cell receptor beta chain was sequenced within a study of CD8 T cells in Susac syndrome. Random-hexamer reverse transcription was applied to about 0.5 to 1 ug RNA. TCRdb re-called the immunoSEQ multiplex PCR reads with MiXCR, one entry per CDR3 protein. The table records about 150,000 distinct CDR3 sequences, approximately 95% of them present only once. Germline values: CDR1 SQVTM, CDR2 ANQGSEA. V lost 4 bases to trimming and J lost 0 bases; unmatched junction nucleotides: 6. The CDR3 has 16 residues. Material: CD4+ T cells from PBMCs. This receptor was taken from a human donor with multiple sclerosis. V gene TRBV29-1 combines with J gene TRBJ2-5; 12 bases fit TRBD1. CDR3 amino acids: CSVGDRGRGHQETQYF. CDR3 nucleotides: TGCAGCGTTGGGGACAGGGGGCGAGGACACCAAGAGACCCAGTACTTC.